Sequencing of this T cell receptor beta chain was carried out in a study of T cell clonality in common variable immunodeficiency. With respect to this clone: What it binds is unknown. The CDR3 goes on 3 residues after the read ends, and that part is filled in from the germline J gene.

Study findings and constraints: Compared with healthy controls, CVID subjects showed increased TCRbeta clonality, mostly in about a third. Reportedly, TCR beta sequences from common variable immunodeficiency showed fewer deletions and N-nucleotide insertions. Shared TCRbeta clones were fewer between CVID subjects than controls.

The CVID group had more than 12 females and around 29 males, mean age roughly 40. The CDR3 totals 15 residues. Germline V gene sequence: CDR1 SGHVS, CDR2 FNYEAQ. V shed 1 base and J shed 4 bases, with 10 bases lying between them. Equal genomic DNA amounts from CVID and control samples were sequenced. The table came from immunoSEQ multiplex PCR; TCRdb's copy has only in-frame clones and leaves some out. The sample contains fewer than 30,000 clones, none occurring once; just under 30% lies in the top ten. The gene calls are TRBV7-6 and TRBJ2-2; D not certain. The TCR sequence derives from a human donor with common variable immunodeficiency. The specimen was peripheral blood mononuclear cells. The sequenced part of the CDR3 DNA is TGTGCCAGCAGCTTAGGCAGGTCGAGCACCGGGGAG. Its translation: CASSLGRSSTGE. The whole CDR3 sequence is CASSLGRSSTGELFF.